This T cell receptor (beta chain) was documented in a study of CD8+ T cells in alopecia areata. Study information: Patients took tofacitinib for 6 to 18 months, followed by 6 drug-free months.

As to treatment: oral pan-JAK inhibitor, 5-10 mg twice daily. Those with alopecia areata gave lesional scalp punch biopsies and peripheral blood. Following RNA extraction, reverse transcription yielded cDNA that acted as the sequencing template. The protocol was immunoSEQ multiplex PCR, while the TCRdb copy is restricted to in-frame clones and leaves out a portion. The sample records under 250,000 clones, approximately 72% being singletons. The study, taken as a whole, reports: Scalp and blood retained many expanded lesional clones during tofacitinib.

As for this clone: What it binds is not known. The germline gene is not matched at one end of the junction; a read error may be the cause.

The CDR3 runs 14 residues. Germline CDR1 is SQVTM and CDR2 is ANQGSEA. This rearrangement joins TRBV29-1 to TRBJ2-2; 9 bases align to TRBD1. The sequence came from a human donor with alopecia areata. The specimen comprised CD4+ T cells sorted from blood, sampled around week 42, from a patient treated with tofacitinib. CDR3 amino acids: CSVEGQGTAGELFF. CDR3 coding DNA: TGCAGCGTAGAAGGACAGGGGACCGCCGGGGAGCTGTTTTTT.